This T cell receptor (beta chain) was captured by sequencing in a study of blood T cell repertoires in COVID-19. For the study at large: The study drew acute and convalescent COVID-19 samples from the United States, Italy and Spain. PBMCs, B-cell-depleted T cells, or T cells provided the cDNA or gDNA that made up the material.

This CDR3 has 14 amino acids. Germline CDR1 LNHDA, CDR2 SQIVND (reference sequence). V dropped 5 bases and J dropped 1; count of bases not matched to a gene: 3. The authors' processing: Counts of nucleated cells, estimated from reference gene primer amplification, were obtained. The method was immunoSEQ multiplex PCR; TCRdb's version includes in-frame clones alone and lacks a portion of them. Clonal size and the V and J genes are those of that table, whereas D and trimming came from the DNA. Of about 76,000 clones in the sample, more than 90% are singletons; the top ten hold about a tenth. Sequences were obtained from peripheral blood. The clonotype was recovered from a human donor in a cohort sampled during active COVID-19. The J gene is TRBJ1-1, the V gene TRBV19, with TRBD1 matching over 8 bases. For the CDR3, the DNA is TGTGCCAGTAGTGGAGGGACAGGGAACACTGAAGCTTTCTTT. Its translation: CASSGGTGNTEAFF.